This T cell receptor beta chain appears in the sequencing data of a study of OX40 agonist ivuxolimab in advanced cancers. Study results and caveats: At 0.1 to 3.0 mg/kg, CD4+ and CD8+ blood T cells expanded clonally by week 6.

The assay was immunoSEQ multiplex PCR, and TCRdb's table has in-frame clones only and misses some. The sample has tens of thousands of clones, 85% to 95% seen once. The CDR3 runs 16 residues. Germline CDR1 reads MGHRA; CDR2 reads YSYEKL. Trimming removed 6 bases from V and 3 bases from J; junction bases left unmatched: 9. This clone was observed a single time. Its antigen is currently unknown. Sample: CD4+ or CD8+ T cells sorted from blood, taken in a trial of the OX40 agonist ivuxolimab. This clonotype was sampled from an adult with an advanced solid tumor such as melanoma, head and neck, liver or kidney cancer. The chain links TRBV4-1 to TRBJ2-1; 9 bases match TRBD1. The CDR3, as DNA: TGCGCCAGCAGAGACACAGGGGGCCGGCACTACAATGAGCAGTTCTTC. It specifies CASRDTGGRHYNEQFF.